Each of the 15 T cell receptor beta chains below was sequenced from the same sample in a study of vaccination and CD4 T cells after COVID-19. Sample treatment: approximately 11-day PBMC culture with coronavirus spike peptide pools or control peptides (ViraFEST assay). For these receptors, no antigen is known. Oncomine TCR Beta short-read sequencing was applied to DNA from cultured CD4+ T cells. Each CDR3 protein is one row after TCRdb ran MiXCR on the PCR reads. The sample has 15,000 to 17,000 distinct CDR3 sequences, 50% to 60% seen once. The sequenced sample consisted of CD4+ T cells from blood, cultured in vitro. The receptors derive from a human donor who had recovered from COVID-19.

The rearrangement joins TRBV6-1 to TRBJ2-1; D not resolved. V lost 3 bases to trimming and J lost 5 bases, with 2 bases between them. Germline CDR1 MNHNS, CDR2 SASEGT. CDR3 length: 11 amino acids. CDR3 region: CASSDHNEQFF. The CDR3 DNA reads as TGTGCCAGCAGTGATCACAATGAGCAGTTCTTC.

The chain carries TRBV18 and TRBJ1-6, with 7 bases lining up with TRBD1. CDR3 length: 13 residues. The V gene's germline CDR1 is KGHSH and CDR2 LQKENI. V lost 5 bases, J lost 14 bases, and 9 bases stayed unmatched. In nucleotides, the CDR3 is TGTGCCAGCTCAACCCTCGACAGGGAGGCCCTCCACTTT. Translation gives CASSTLDREALHF.

The J gene is TRBJ2-2, the V gene TRBV27; D is ambiguous. Trimming took 4 bases from V and 6 from J, leaving 9 bases between them. CDR1 and CDR2 (germline): MNHEY, SMNVEV (reference sequence). CDR3 size: 13 residues. CDR3 DNA: TGTGCCAGCAGTTCTTTCTCGTCCGGGGAGCTGTTTTTT. It translates to CASSSFSSGELFF.

V usage is TRBV6-2 or TRBV6-3 and J usage is TRBJ1-1; D call uncertain. CDR3 length: 15 residues. The V gene's germline CDR1 is MNHEY and CDR2 SVGEGT. With 5 bases removed from V and 1 base from J, the gap between germline ends came to 14 bases. CDR3 DNA: TGTGCCAGCAGTCCCTATTGGACGAAGAACACTGAAGCTTTCTTT. Translation gives CASSPYWTKNTEAFF.

This clonotype was counted between two and nine times. This sequence joins TRBV6-2 or TRBV6-3 and TRBJ2-1; 8 nucleotides align to TRBD2. The CDR3 loop spans 14 amino acids. The V and J ends lost 6 bases and 5 bases, in that order; junction bases with no gene match: 6. Germline-derived CDR1 and CDR2 are MNHEY and SVGEGT. In nucleotides, the CDR3 is TGTGCCAGCAGCGACACGCGGGGGGACAATGAGCAGTTCTTC. This translates into CASSDTRGDNEQFF.

The chain joins TRBV7-3 to TRBJ2-3; the match to TRBD1 covers 8 bases. Germline V gene sequence: CDR1 SGHTA, CDR2 FQGTGA. The CDR3 totals 15 residues. The junction had 4 bases not matched to a gene; V was cut back by 5 bases and J by 0 bases. CDR3 residues: CASSIRGQSTDTQYF. The CDR3 DNA reads TGTGCCAGCAGCATCAGGGGGCAGAGCACAGATACGCAGTATTTT.

DNA for the CDR3: TGTGCCAGCAGTCCCCTCGCGGGCAAAGCCCTTGGCGAGCAGTACTTC. It codes for CASSPLAGKALGEQYF. The V call is TRBV6-1, the J call TRBJ2-7, with D possibly matching TRBD2 (5 bases). This CDR3 contains 16 residues. The V and J ends lost 5 bases and 6 bases respectively, with 23 bases between them. CDR1 is MNHNS, CDR2 SASEGT, per germline.

The chain links TRBV2 to TRBJ2-3; 7 bases line up with TRBD2. Germline V gene data show CDR1 as SNHLY and CDR2 as FYNNEI. The CDR3 is made up of 16 amino acids. With 6 bases clipped from V and 0 bases from J, the junction kept 9 bases outside the gene matches. The CDR3 loop is CASSAAVSGSTDTQYF. The DNA of the CDR3 is TGTGCCAGCAGCGCCGCGGTTAGCGGGAGCACAGATACGCAGTATTTT.

The rearrangement links TRBV6-1 to TRBJ2-5; TRBD1 matches 7 bases. Losses at the gene ends were 6 bases for V and 13 bases for J; bases not matched to a gene: 17. This CDR3 contains 14 residues. Germline V CDR1 and CDR2: MNHNS, SASEGT. Here the CDR3 DNA reads TGTGCCAGCAGCCTAACAGGGGCCTTATTCCCTCCGTACTTC. It encodes CASSLTGALFPPYF.

In this sample, this clonotype turned up a few times. V usage is TRBV6-2 or TRBV6-3 and J usage is TRBJ1-2, with D possibly TRBD1 on 5 matching bases. Germline values: CDR1 MNHEY, CDR2 SVGEGT. CDR3 size: 14 residues. Trimming shortened V by 8 bases and J by 3 bases, and 16 bases separated the two germline ends. Written as DNA, the CDR3 is TGTGCCAGCTCTAGGGGAATCAGCGACTATGGCTACACCTTC. It encodes CASSRGISDYGYTF.

This chain joins TRBV10-3 and TRBJ2-1; possibly TRBD2 for D (7 bases). The CDR3 contains 15 residues. The V end lost 4 bases, the J end lost 4 bases, and 14 bases lay between the germline ends. Germline V CDR1 and CDR2: ENHRY, SYGVKD. The CDR3 DNA is TGTGCCATCAGTGCACGGGGGGCACCTTACAATGAGCAGTTCTTC. Amino acids: CAISARGAPYNEQFF.

Written as DNA, the CDR3 is TGTGCCAGCAGTTACAGGGGGCGGGAGAATGAGCAGTTCTTC. As protein: CASSYRGRENEQFF. This chain connects TRBV6-5 to TRBJ2-1; D tentatively reads TRBD1 or TRBD2 (7 bases each). From germline, CDR1 is MNHEY and CDR2 SVGAGI. V gave up 2 bases and J gave up 7 bases, with 12 bases separating them. This CDR3 is built from 14 residues.

The rearrangement joins TRBV11-3 to TRBJ2-3; 9 nucleotides match TRBD1. CDR1 and CDR2 (germline): SGHNT, YENEEA. This CDR3 has 18 amino acids. V trimming: 9 bases; J trimming: 0 bases; junction bases outside the gene matches: 16. The CDR3 is CASSSGTGIFPSTDTQYF. CDR3 coding DNA: TGTGCCAGTTCATCCGGGACAGGGATCTTCCCTAGCACAGATACGCAGTATTTT.

The chain recombines TRBV10-3 with TRBJ1-5; D remains unclear. The CDR3 loop spans 13 amino acids. Germline V gives CDR1 ENHRY, CDR2 SYGVKD. V dropped 8 bases and J dropped 7 bases, with 15 bases sitting between them. DNA for the CDR3: TGTGCCATCGGGCAGGCTGATCCACAGCCCCAGCATTTT. The encoded protein is CAIGQADPQPQHF.

The gene calls are TRBV6-2 or TRBV6-3 and TRBJ2-3; 9 bases align to TRBD1. Trimming took 2 bases from V and 1 from J; bases not matched to a gene: 4. Per the germline V gene, CDR1 is MNHEY and CDR2 is SVGEGT. This CDR3 spans 16 amino acids. This chain's CDR3 is CASSYNRGLGTDTQYF. CDR3 nucleotides: TGTGCCAGCAGTTACAACAGGGGGCTTGGCACAGATACGCAGTATTTT.